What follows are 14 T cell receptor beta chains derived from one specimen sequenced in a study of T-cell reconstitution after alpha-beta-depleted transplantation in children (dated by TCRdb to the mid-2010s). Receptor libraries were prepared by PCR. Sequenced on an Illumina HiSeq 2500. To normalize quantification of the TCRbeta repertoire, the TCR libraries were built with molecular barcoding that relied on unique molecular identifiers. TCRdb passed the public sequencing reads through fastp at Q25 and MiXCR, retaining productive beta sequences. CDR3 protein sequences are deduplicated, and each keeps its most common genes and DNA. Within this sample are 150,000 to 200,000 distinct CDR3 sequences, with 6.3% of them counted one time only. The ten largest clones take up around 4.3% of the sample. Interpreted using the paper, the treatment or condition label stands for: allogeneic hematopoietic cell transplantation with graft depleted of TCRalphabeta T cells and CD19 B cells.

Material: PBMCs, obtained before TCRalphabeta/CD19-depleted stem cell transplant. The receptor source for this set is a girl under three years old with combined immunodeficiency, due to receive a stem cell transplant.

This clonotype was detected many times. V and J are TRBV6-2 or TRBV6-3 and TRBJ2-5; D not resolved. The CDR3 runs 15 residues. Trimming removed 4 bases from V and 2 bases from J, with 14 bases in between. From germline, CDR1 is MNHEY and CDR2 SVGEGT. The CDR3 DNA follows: TGTGCCAGCAGTTCTCTCCTGCGAAATCAAGAGACCCAGTACTTC. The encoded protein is CASSSLLRNQETQYF.

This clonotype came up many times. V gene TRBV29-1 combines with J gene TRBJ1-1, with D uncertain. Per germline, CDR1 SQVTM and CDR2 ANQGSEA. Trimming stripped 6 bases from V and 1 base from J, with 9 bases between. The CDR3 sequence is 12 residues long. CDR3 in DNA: TGCAGCGTCGGGAGCCAGAACACTGAAGCTTTCTTT. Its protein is CSVGSQNTEAFF.

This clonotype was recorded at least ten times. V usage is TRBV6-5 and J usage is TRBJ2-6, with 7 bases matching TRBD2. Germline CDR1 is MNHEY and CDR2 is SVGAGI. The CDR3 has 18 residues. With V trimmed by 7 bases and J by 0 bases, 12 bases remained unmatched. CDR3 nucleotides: TGTGCCAGCACTCCTAGCGGCTACCGGTTCTCTGGGGCCAACGTCCTGACTTTC. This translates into CASTPSGYRFSGANVLTF.

The CDR3 nucleotides are TGTGCCAGCAGCCCCGGGACAGAGGCAGAGACCCAGTACTTC. Translated: CASSPGTEAETQYF. This chain joins TRBV11-2 and TRBJ2-5; 7 bases align to TRBD1. The length of the CDR3 is 14 residues. In germline, CDR1 is SGHAT, CDR2 FQNNGV. The trim removed 5 bases at V and 4 bases at J, leaving 7 bases unmatched.

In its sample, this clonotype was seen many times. The CDR3 bases are TGTGCCAGCAGACACCGGCACAGGGGGCTTGGCTACACCTTC. This gives the protein CASRHRHRGLGYTF. The chain recombines TRBV6-5 with TRBJ1-2; 9 bases map to TRBD1. The length of the CDR3 is 14 residues. V lost 6 bases, J lost 7 bases, and 9 bases stayed unmatched. CDR1 is MNHEY, CDR2 SVGAGI, per germline.

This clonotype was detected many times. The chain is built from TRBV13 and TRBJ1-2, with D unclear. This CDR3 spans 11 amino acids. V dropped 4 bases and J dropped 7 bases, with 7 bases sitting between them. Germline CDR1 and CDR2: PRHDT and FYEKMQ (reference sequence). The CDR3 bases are TGTGCCAGCAGCTCTCCGCGTGGCTACACCTTC. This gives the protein CASSSPRGYTF.

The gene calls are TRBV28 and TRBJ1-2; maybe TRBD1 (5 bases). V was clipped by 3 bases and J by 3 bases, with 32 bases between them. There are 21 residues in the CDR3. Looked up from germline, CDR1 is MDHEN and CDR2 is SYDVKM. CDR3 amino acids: CASSFGPRSYRQTRRDYGYTF. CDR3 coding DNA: TGTGCCAGCAGTTTCGGTCCCCGGTCCTATCGACAGACAAGGAGGGACTATGGCTACACCTTC.

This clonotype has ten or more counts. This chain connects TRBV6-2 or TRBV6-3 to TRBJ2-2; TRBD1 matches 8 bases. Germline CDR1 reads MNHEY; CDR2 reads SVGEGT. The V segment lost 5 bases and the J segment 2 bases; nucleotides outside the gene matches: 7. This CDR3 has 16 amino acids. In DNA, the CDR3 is TGTGCCAGCAGTCAAACAGGGGGATTTAACACCGGGGAGCTGTTTTTT. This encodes CASSQTGGFNTGELFF.

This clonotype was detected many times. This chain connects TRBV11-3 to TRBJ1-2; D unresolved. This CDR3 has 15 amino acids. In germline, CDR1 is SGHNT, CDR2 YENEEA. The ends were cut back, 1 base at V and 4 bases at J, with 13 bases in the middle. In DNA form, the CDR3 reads TGTGCCAGCAGCTTAGGGGGTGATTATGGCTATGGCTACACCTTC. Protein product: CASSLGGDYGYGYTF.

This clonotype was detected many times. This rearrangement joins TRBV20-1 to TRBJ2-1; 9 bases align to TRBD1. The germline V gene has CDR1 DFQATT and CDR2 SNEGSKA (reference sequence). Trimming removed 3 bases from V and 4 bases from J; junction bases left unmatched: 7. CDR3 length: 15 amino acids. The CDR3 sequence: CSARSPGQGYNEQFF. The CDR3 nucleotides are TGCAGTGCTAGGTCCCCGGGACAGGGTTACAATGAGCAGTTCTTC.

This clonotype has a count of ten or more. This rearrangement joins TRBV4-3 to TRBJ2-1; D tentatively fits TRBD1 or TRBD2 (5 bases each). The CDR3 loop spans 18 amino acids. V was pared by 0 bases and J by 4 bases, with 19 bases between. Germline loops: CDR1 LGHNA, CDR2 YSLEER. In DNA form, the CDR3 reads TGCGCCAGCAGCCAAGATCCATTGACAGCGGCCCTTTACAATGAGCAGTTCTTC. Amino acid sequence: CASSQDPLTAALYNEQFF.

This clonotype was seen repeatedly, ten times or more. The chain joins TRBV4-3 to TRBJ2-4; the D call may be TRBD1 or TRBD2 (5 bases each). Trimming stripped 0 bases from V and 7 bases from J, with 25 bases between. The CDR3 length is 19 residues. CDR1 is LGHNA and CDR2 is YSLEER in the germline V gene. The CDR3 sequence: CASSQEWPRDQLDGNIQYF. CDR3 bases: TGCGCCAGCAGCCAAGAATGGCCCCGGGACCAATTAGACGGGAACATTCAGTACTTC.

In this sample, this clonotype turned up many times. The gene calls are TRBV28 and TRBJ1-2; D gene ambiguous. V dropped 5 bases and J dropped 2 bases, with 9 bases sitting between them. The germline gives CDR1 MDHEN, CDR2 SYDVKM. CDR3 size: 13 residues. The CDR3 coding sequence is TGTGCCAGCAGTCCCGGCCCCAACTATGGCTACACCTTC. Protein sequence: CASSPGPNYGYTF.

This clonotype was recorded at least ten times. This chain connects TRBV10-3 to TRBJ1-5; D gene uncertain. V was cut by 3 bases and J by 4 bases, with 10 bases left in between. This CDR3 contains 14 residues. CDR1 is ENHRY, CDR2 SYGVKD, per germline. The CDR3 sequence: CAISEGNRNQPQHF. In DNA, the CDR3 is TGTGCCATCAGTGAAGGGAATCGGAATCAGCCCCAGCATTTT.